Below, 22 T cell receptor beta chains from the same sample are listed, as sequenced in a study of T cell responses to AZD1222 COVID-19 vaccine. Assay: immunoSEQ multiplex PCR; the TCRdb copy retains only in-frame clones and omits some. The sample lists roughly 180,000 clones, roughly nine tenths occurring once. The material sequenced was peripheral blood, taken on day 0 of AZD1222 vaccination. These receptor sequences come from an adult in good health.

This CDR3 is CASSQADRDPYNEQFF. CDR3 coding DNA: TGCGCCAGCAGCCAAGCGGACAGGGACCCCTACAATGAGCAGTTCTTC. The chain joins TRBV4-3 to TRBJ2-1, with 8 bases identical to TRBD1. The CDR3 has 16 amino acids. With 1 base clipped from V and 2 bases from J, the junction kept 4 bases outside the gene matches. The germline V gene encodes CDR1 LGHNA and CDR2 YSLEER.

This clone was seen only a few times. The chain links TRBV10-3 to TRBJ1-4; tentatively, D is TRBD1 (6 bases). CDR1 and CDR2 from the germline V gene are ENHRY and SYGVKD. This CDR3 is built from 14 residues. Trimming took 4 bases from V and 6 from J, leaving 12 bases between them. CDR3 sequence reads: CAISVRAGDEKLFF. CDR3 DNA sequence: TGTGCCATCAGTGTAAGGGCAGGGGATGAAAAACTGTTTTTT.

J is TRBJ2-3 and V is TRBV28, with 7 bases that match TRBD2. CDR3 length: 17 residues. Germline trimming cut 6 bases from V and 2 bases from J; bases unmatched to any gene: 14. The germline CDR1 and CDR2 sequences are MDHEN and SYDVKM. In DNA, the CDR3 is TGTGCCAGCAGCTCGCACGGGGGTAGCGGGTTCACAGATACGCAGTATTTT. Translation: CASSSHGGSGFTDTQYF.

The rearrangement uses TRBV7-8 and TRBJ1-3; tentatively, D is TRBD1 (5 bases). V dropped 8 bases and J dropped 0 bases, with 11 bases sitting between them. CDR1 and CDR2 (germline): SGHVS, FQNEAQ. The CDR3 is 14 residues long. CDR3 nucleotides: TGTGCCAGCTGGGACGGATACTCTGGAAACACCATATATTTT. Its translation is CASWDGYSGNTIYF.

The V gene is TRBV6-2 or TRBV6-3, the J gene TRBJ1-5; D uncertain. V lost 2 bases and J 6 bases, leaving 8 bases between the germline ends. There are 13 residues in the CDR3. Germline lookup yields CDR1 MNHEY and CDR2 SVGEGT. The CDR3 coding sequence is TGTGCCAGCAGTTACGAGGGCGTTCAGCCCCAGCATTTT. It yields the protein CASSYEGVQPQHF.

The V call is TRBV7-2, the J call TRBJ2-7; D is uncertain. Germline values: CDR1 SGHTA, CDR2 FQGNSA. The V and J ends lost 1 base and 7 bases respectively, with 17 bases between them. The CDR3 has 15 amino acids. CDR3: CASSLVVGSNWEQYF. The CDR3 DNA is TGTGCCAGCAGCTTAGTGGTAGGGTCCAACTGGGAGCAGTACTTC.

The chain employs TRBV6-6 and TRBJ1-6; 9 bases fit TRBD1. The CDR3 is made up of 17 amino acids. V lost 5 bases and J lost 4; bases outside the gene matches: 9. CDR1 and CDR2 from the germline V gene are MNHNY and SVGAGI (reference sequence). The CDR3, as DNA: TGTGCCAGCAGTCTACAGGGGGCGCCGGTTTATAATTCACCCCTCCACTTT. Amino acids: CASSLQGAPVYNSPLHF.

For this clone: This sample also contains other DNA sequences that code for the same CDR3. The chain joins TRBV27 to TRBJ2-7; D not certain. The germline V gene encodes CDR1 MNHEY and CDR2 SMNVEV (reference sequence). V lost 4 bases, J lost 0 bases, and 10 bases lay in between. CDR3 size: 14 residues. Written as DNA, the CDR3 is TGTGCCAGCAGTTCGGGCGGAAGCTCCTACGAGCAGTACTTC. Amino acids: CASSSGGSSYEQYF.

The gene calls are TRBV19 and TRBJ2-4; D gene unclear. Germline V gene sequence: CDR1 LNHDA, CDR2 SQIVND (reference sequence). V lost 1 base to trimming and J lost 1 base, with 8 bases between them. The length of the CDR3 is 15 residues. The CDR3 sequence is CASSIGAAAKNIQYF. The CDR3 coding sequence is TGTGCCAGTAGTATAGGGGCGGCGGCCAAAAACATTCAGTACTTC.

This chain links TRBV19 with TRBJ1-5, with TRBD1 matching over 7 bases. CDR1 is LNHDA and CDR2 is SQIVND in the germline V gene (reference sequence). Trimming took 4 bases from V and 2 from J; bases not matched to a gene: 11. The CDR3 length is 17 residues. The DNA for the CDR3 is TGTGCCAGTAGTAGGCTTCCGACAGGGTTGGGCAATCAGCCCCAGCATTTT. This codes for CASSRLPTGLGNQPQHF.

V is TRBV15 and J is TRBJ1-2; D is perhaps TRBD1 (6 bases). Trimming pared 1 base from V and 8 bases from J, leaving 14 bases between. The CDR3 contains 14 residues. Germline V gives CDR1 LNHNV, CDR2 YYDKDF (reference sequence). The CDR3 coding sequence is TGTGCCACCAGCAGAGGAGAGGGGGTATTGGGCTACACCTTC. Encoded protein: CATSRGEGVLGYTF.

This chain joins TRBV19 and TRBJ2-3; weak D call: TRBD2 (6 bases). Germline V gives CDR1 LNHDA, CDR2 SQIVND (reference sequence). The CDR3 runs to 14 residues. The ends were cut back, 6 bases at V and 5 bases at J, with 15 bases in the middle. The chain's CDR3 is CASSEGAGRDTQYF. CDR3 nucleotides: TGTGCCAGTAGCGAGGGCGCGGGGCGAGATACGCAGTATTTT.

The chain has TRBV19 and TRBJ1-2; tentatively, D is TRBD1 (5 bases). Trimming cost V 6 bases and J 4 bases, with 18 bases left between them. Germline V CDR1 and CDR2: LNHDA, SQIVND (reference sequence). The CDR3 consists of 15 residues. CDR3 amino acids: CASSPPRDGIYGYTF. CDR3 DNA: TGTGCCAGTAGCCCGCCACGGGACGGGATCTATGGCTACACCTTC.

J is TRBJ2-2 and V is TRBV6-2 or TRBV6-3; D gene unclear. Germline-derived CDR1 and CDR2 are MNHEY and SVGEGT. The CDR3 is made up of 11 amino acids. The V and J ends lost 3 bases and 6 bases respectively, with 2 bases between them. The CDR3 region has the DNA TGTGCCAGCAGTTATCCCGGGGAGCTGTTTTTT. Translation gives CASSYPGELFF.

This clone was seen once. The chain employs TRBV19 and TRBJ1-1; D call uncertain. The germline gives CDR1 LNHDA, CDR2 SQIVND (reference sequence). Trimming took 6 bases from V and 7 from J, leaving 18 bases between them. CDR3 length: 14 amino acids. The CDR3 DNA reads TGTGCCAGTAGACCCACCGACCGCACTGGTGAAGCTTTCTTT. Encoded protein: CASRPTDRTGEAFF.

The genes are TRBV29-1 and TRBJ2-1; tentative D call: TRBD1 (6 bases). Germline CDR1 reads SQVTM; CDR2 reads ANQGSEA. The CDR3 runs to 14 residues. The germline V and J ends were trimmed by 6 bases and 3 bases, with 15 bases remaining between them. CDR3 protein: CSVRDNINYNEQFF. DNA of the CDR3: TGCAGCGTCCGGGACAACATCAACTACAATGAGCAGTTCTTC.

The sample holds one count of this clone. The gene calls are TRBV5-1 and TRBJ2-5; D not certain. Trimming took 4 bases from V and 5 from J, leaving 12 bases between them. Germline CDR1 reads SGHRS; CDR2 reads YFSETQ. This CDR3 has 13 amino acids. Written as DNA, the CDR3 is TGCGCCAGCAGCCTCACCTTGTTGGAGACCCAGTACTTC. This encodes CASSLTLLETQYF.

The V call is TRBV5-1, the J call TRBJ2-1; 11 bases agree with TRBD2. With 3 bases clipped from V and 5 bases from J, the junction kept 4 bases outside the gene matches. CDR3 length: 15 amino acids. The germline V gene has CDR1 SGHRS and CDR2 YFSETQ. CDR3 nucleotide sequence: TGCGCCAGCAGCTCCCTAGCGGGGGGTCACAATGAGCAGTTCTTC. Translation gives CASSSLAGGHNEQFF. The full variable domain, rest sourced from reference TRBV5-1 and TRBJ2-1, is KAGVTQTPRYLIKTRGQQVTLSCSPISGHRSVSWYQQTPGQGLQFLFEYFSETQRNKGNFPGRFSGRQFSNSRSEMNVSTLELGDSALYLCASSSLAGGHNEQFFGPGTRLTVL.

The rearrangement links TRBV4-3 to TRBJ2-3; 7 bases fit TRBD2. The CDR3 has 16 residues. Germline CDR1 is LGHNA and CDR2 is YSLEER. The trim removed 3 bases at V and 4 bases at J, leaving 10 bases unmatched. The CDR3 loop reads CASSHGLAGVSDTQYF. The CDR3 coding sequence is TGCGCCAGCAGCCATGGTCTGGCGGGAGTCTCAGATACGCAGTATTTT.

The rearrangement links TRBV29-1 to TRBJ2-1, with 9 bases fitting TRBD1. Per germline, CDR1 SQVTM and CDR2 ANQGSEA. The V gene end was trimmed by 3 bases and the J gene end by 7 bases; junction bases not matched to a gene: 10. The CDR3 is 15 residues long. CDR3 bases: TGCAGCGTTGAGAAGCCGGGACAGGGTTGGAATGAGCAGTTCTTC. It specifies CSVEKPGQGWNEQFF.

The chain couples TRBV7-2 to TRBJ1-1, with D possibly being TRBD1 (5 bases). Deletions cut 1 base from V and 5 bases from J, with 11 bases between. Germline lookup yields CDR1 SGHTA and CDR2 FQGNSA. This CDR3 has 14 amino acids. The DNA for the CDR3 is TGTGCCAGCAGCTTAGATAACCGGGGGACTGAAGCTTTCTTT. This translates into CASSLDNRGTEAFF.

The genes are TRBV6-6 and TRBJ1-4; D uncertain. The V end was cut by 5 bases, the J end by 4 bases, with 11 bases between. In germline, CDR1 is MNHNY, CDR2 SVGAGI (reference sequence). The CDR3 covers 14 residues. CDR3 DNA sequence: TGTGCCAGCAGTAGTCCAGGATATAATGAAAAACTGTTTTTT. This sequence encodes CASSSPGYNEKLFF.